The 26 T cell receptor beta chains below all came from one sample that was sequenced in a study of shared clonotypes between healthy human individuals (dated by TCRdb to 2018 to 2021). Libraries came from the immunoSEQ multiplex PCR assay. Not all clones reach the TCRdb copy of this immuneACCESS table, which keeps in-frame sequences only. Checked studies attribute under half of the gap to unresolved V genes and leave the rest unexplained. This sample lists some 2.4 million clones; approximately 93% were detected once. The ten most abundant clones make up around 0.4% of the sample. Sequenced input: naive CD4+ T cells from PBMCs. The sample's cell subset or site, from its label and the paper: CD45RA+ positively selected. These receptors originate from a man between 18 and 29 years old in good health. Some clones in this sample may be carry-over from other donors' samples.

Of note for this clone: Given a much more abundant clone one base away, this may be a read error. This chain joins TRBV28 and TRBJ2-1; no reliable D call. The CDR3 extends over 11 amino acids. The germline gives CDR1 MDHEN, CDR2 SYDVKM. Trimming took off 6 bases at V and 3 bases at J, with 3 bases between the two ends. The CDR3 sequence: CASSYYNEQFF. CDR3 in DNA: TGTGCCAGCAGCTACTACAATGAGCAGTTCTTC.

This chain joins TRBV29-1 and TRBJ1-1; D not resolved. This CDR3 spans 12 amino acids. CDR1 is SQVTM, CDR2 ANQGSEA, per germline. V was trimmed by 4 bases and J by 1 base, leaving 7 bases between them. In nucleotides, the CDR3 is TGCAGCGTTGCGTACGGGAACACTGAAGCTTTCTTT. Translation: CSVAYGNTEAFF. The whole variable domain, filled in from reference TRBV29-1 and TRBJ1-1, reads SAVISQKPSRDICQRGTSLTIQCQVDSQVTMMFWYRQQPGQSLTLIATANQGSEATYESGFVIDKFPISRPNLTFSTLTVSNMSPEDSSIYLCSVAYGNTEAFFGQGTRLTVV.

The chain joins TRBV5-1 to TRBJ2-7; 9 bases fit TRBD2. This CDR3 has 17 residues. Unmatched junction bases numbered 10, after V lost 3 bases and J lost 0 bases. CDR1 and CDR2 (germline): SGHRS, YFSETQ. The CDR3 sequence is CASSWGRASGTSYEQYF. The CDR3 DNA is TGCGCCAGCAGCTGGGGGCGGGCTAGCGGGACCTCCTACGAGCAGTACTTC.

This chain connects TRBV29-1 to TRBJ2-6, with D perhaps TRBD1 (9 bases). V was trimmed by 7 bases and J by 0 bases, leaving 19 bases between them. The CDR3 sequence is 17 residues long. From germline, CDR1 is SQVTM and CDR2 ANQGSEA. In DNA form, the CDR3 reads TGCAGCGCTGTAGGACAGGGGACTAGCTCTGGGGCCAACGTCCTGACTTTC. It codes for CSAVGQGTSSGANVLTF.

The V and J genes are TRBV5-1 and TRBJ1-1, with D maybe TRBD1 (5 bases). This CDR3 has 15 amino acids. Per the germline V gene, CDR1 is SGHRS and CDR2 is YFSETQ. The V and J ends lost 3 bases and 3 bases respectively, with 15 bases between them. Here the CDR3 reads CASSSAAGPDTEAFF. DNA for the CDR3: TGCGCCAGCAGCTCCGCAGCGGGGCCCGACACTGAAGCTTTCTTT.

The gene calls are TRBV5-1 and TRBJ1-1; D perhaps matches TRBD1 (6 bases). Trimming removed 4 bases from V and 1 base from J, with 17 bases in between. Germline values: CDR1 SGHRS, CDR2 YFSETQ. The CDR3 spans 16 residues. In nucleotides, the CDR3 is TGCGCCAGCAGCCTCATCCCCAGGGGCCGGAACACTGAAGCTTTCTTT. The encoded protein is CASSLIPRGRNTEAFF. Full variable domain (outside the CDR3, taken from reference TRBV5-1 and TRBJ1-1): KAGVTQTPRYLIKTRGQQVTLSCSPISGHRSVSWYQQTPGQGLQFLFEYFSETQRNKGNFPGRFSGRQFSNSRSEMNVSTLELGDSALYLCASSLIPRGRNTEAFFGQGTRLTVV.

The V and J genes are TRBV27 and TRBJ2-3; D gene unclear. The CDR3 is 15 residues long. Trimming removed 0 bases from V and 0 bases from J, with 7 bases in between. Germline assignment: CDR1 MNHEY and CDR2 SMNVEV (reference sequence). The CDR3 region is CASSLSKGSTDTQYF. The CDR3 DNA follows: TGTGCCAGCAGTTTATCGAAGGGAAGCACAGATACGCAGTATTTT.

This rearrangement joins TRBV7-9 to TRBJ1-4; 8 positions agree with TRBD1. J gave up 8 bases and V 4 bases, and 9 bases lay outside the gene matches. The CDR3 has 15 residues. Germline CDR1 is SEHNR and CDR2 is FQNEAQ (reference sequence). CDR3: CASSSTGGASEKLFF. The CDR3 DNA sequence: TGTGCCAGCAGCTCCACAGGGGGGGCCTCCGAAAAACTGTTTTTT.

V and J are TRBV27 and TRBJ2-3; TRBD2 aligns across 10 bases. Germline lookup yields CDR1 MNHEY and CDR2 SMNVEV (reference sequence). With V trimmed by 5 bases and J by 4 bases, 18 bases remained unmatched. The CDR3 extends over 19 amino acids. For the CDR3, the DNA is TGTGCCAGCAGTCCCAGCGGGAGGGGGGGATATTTTACGGCAGATACGCAGTATTTT. This sequence encodes CASSPSGRGGYFTADTQYF.

The chain recombines TRBV6-6 with TRBJ2-7, with 11 bases matching TRBD1. Germline V gives CDR1 MNHNY, CDR2 SVGAGI (reference sequence). This CDR3 has 16 amino acids. Germline trimming cut 5 bases from V and 4 bases from J; bases unmatched to any gene: 10. DNA of the CDR3: TGTGCCAGCAGTACCCCTACCGGGACAGGGGGATACGAGCAGTACTTC. Amino acid sequence: CASSTPTGTGGYEQYF.

The CDR3 coding sequence is TGTGCCAGCAGTGCGGCGGAGAACTATGGCTACACCTTC. Protein sequence: CASSAAENYGYTF. The chain recombines TRBV2 with TRBJ1-2; D ambiguous. V shed 4 bases and J shed 2 bases, with 8 bases lying between them. Germline V gene sequence: CDR1 SNHLY, CDR2 FYNNEI. This CDR3 spans 13 amino acids.

This chain links TRBV28 with TRBJ2-3; D is ambiguous. In germline, CDR1 is MDHEN, CDR2 SYDVKM. This CDR3 has 14 amino acids. V lost 2 bases, J lost 8 bases, and 14 bases lay in between. CDR3 nucleotide sequence: TGTGCCAGCAGTTTACAGGCAGCTACGAGTACGCAGTATTTT. It encodes CASSLQAATSTQYF.

The V gene is TRBV5-4, the J gene TRBJ2-2, with unresolved D. This CDR3 contains 15 residues. From germline, CDR1 is SGHNT and CDR2 YYREEE (reference sequence). The V gene lost 0 bases and the J gene lost 1 base, with 7 bases spanning the gap. CDR3: CASSLGKKNTGELFF. In nucleotides, the CDR3 is TGTGCCAGCAGCTTGGGCAAGAAGAACACCGGGGAGCTGTTTTTT.

The rearrangement joins TRBV14 to TRBJ1-1; 10 bases are shared with TRBD1. The trim removed 4 bases at V and 4 bases at J, leaving 15 bases unmatched. The CDR3 consists of 18 residues. CDR1 SGHDN and CDR2 FVKESK come from the germline V gene. The CDR3 DNA reads as TGTGCCAGCAGCCGGGGGTCTTGGGGACAGGGGCGCGGCACTGAAGCTTTCTTT. The encoded protein is CASSRGSWGQGRGTEAFF.

This clone was counted once. This chain uses TRBV18 with TRBJ2-7, with 13 positions matching TRBD2. Trimming cost V 4 bases and J 2 bases; bases outside gene matches: 8. The CDR3 is 17 residues long. The germline V gene has CDR1 KGHSH and CDR2 LQKENI. CDR3 coding DNA: TGTGCCAGCTCACTAGGGACTAGCGGGGCTGTGGCCTACGAGCAGTACTTC. Translation: CASSLGTSGAVAYEQYF. Drawing the rest from reference TRBV18 and TRBJ2-7, the complete variable domain is NAGVMQNPRHLVRRRGQEARLRCSPMKGHSHVYWYRQLPEEGLKFMVYLQKENIIDESGMPKERFSAEFPKEGPSILRIQQVVRGDSAAYFCASSLGTSGAVAYEQYFGPGTRLTVT.

V usage is TRBV6-5 and J usage is TRBJ2-5; 12 bases agree with TRBD2. The CDR3 contains 16 residues. The germline CDR1 and CDR2 sequences are MNHEY and SVGAGI. V gave up 4 bases and J gave up 1 base; unmatched junction bases: 4. CDR3 DNA sequence: TGTGCCAGCAGTTCCGGACTAGCGGGGATCCAAGAGACCCAGTACTTC. Residues: CASSSGLAGIQETQYF.

In regard to this clone: Within the sample, other DNA sequences also encode this same CDR3. The chain has TRBV5-1 and TRBJ2-7, with D unresolved. Germline V lookup: CDR1 SGHRS, CDR2 YFSETQ. The CDR3 consists of 14 residues. V shed 0 bases and J shed 0 bases, with 7 bases lying between them. This CDR3 is CASSLVPSSYEQYF. The CDR3 coding sequence is TGCGCCAGCAGCTTGGTGCCCAGCTCCTACGAGCAGTACTTC.

This clone was found once. The rearrangement links TRBV5-1 to TRBJ1-1; no clear D gene. The V gene lost 0 bases and the J gene lost 6 bases, with 9 bases spanning the gap. CDR1 and CDR2 (germline): SGHRS, YFSETQ. The CDR3 is made up of 13 amino acids. In nucleotides, the CDR3 is TGCGCCAGCAGCTTGGTGCACAACGCTGAAGCTTTCTTT. Translation gives CASSLVHNAEAFF.

Only one count was recorded for this clone. The chain is built from TRBV10-2 and TRBJ2-7; D gene uncertain. This CDR3 comprises 10 residues. CDR1 is WSHSY, CDR2 SAAADI, per germline. V was cut by 2 bases and J by 5 bases, with 1 base left in between. The CDR3 DNA follows: TGCGCCAGCAGTGAGAACGAGCAGTACTTC. It encodes CASSENEQYF.

CDR3 in DNA: TGTGCCAGCATCCAGACTGGGGAGACCCAGTACTTC. Translating gives CASIQTGETQYF. The gene calls are TRBV2 and TRBJ2-5, with D hard to call. Looked up from germline, CDR1 is SNHLY and CDR2 is FYNNEI. Trimming pared 7 bases from V and 5 bases from J, leaving 11 bases between. The CDR3 is 12 residues long.

This clone was found once. V usage is TRBV30 and J usage is TRBJ2-4, with D unclear. Germline-derived CDR1 and CDR2 are GTSNPN and SVGIG (reference sequence). V lost 2 bases, J lost 4 bases, and 6 bases lay in between. This CDR3 has 12 amino acids. The DNA of the CDR3 is TGTGCCTGGAGTCGGACGAAAAACATTCAGTACTTC. As protein: CAWSRTKNIQYF. The variable domain in full, completed from reference TRBV30 and TRBJ2-4, reads SQTIHQWPATLVQPVGSPLSLECTVEGTSNPNLYWYRQAAGRGLQLLFYSVGIGQISSEVPQNLSASRPQDRQFILSSKKLLLSDSGFYLCAWSRTKNIQYFGAGTRLSVL.

The chain employs TRBV6-1 and TRBJ2-5; D unclear. V gave up 2 bases and J gave up 1 base, with 11 bases separating them. The CDR3 length is 15 residues. The germline CDR1 and CDR2 sequences are MNHNS and SASEGT. As DNA, the CDR3 is TGTGCCAGCAGTGAATCGGCCGGACCCCAAGAGACCCAGTACTTC. It is translated as CASSESAGPQETQYF.

This chain connects TRBV7-7 to TRBJ2-5; the match to TRBD2 covers 8 bases. Trimming cost V 9 bases and J 1 base; bases outside gene matches: 4. CDR1 and CDR2 from the germline V gene are SSHAT and FNYEAQ (reference sequence). CDR3 length: 13 amino acids. The DNA of the CDR3 is TGTGCCAGTCGGGGGGGAAGCCAAGAGACCCAGTACTTC. Its protein is CASRGGSQETQYF.

This chain connects TRBV5-4 to TRBJ2-2; D remains unclear. Per the germline V gene, CDR1 is SGHNT and CDR2 is YYREEE (reference sequence). The CDR3 contains 15 residues. V shed 0 bases and J shed 0 bases, with 6 bases lying between them. The CDR3 DNA reads as TGTGCCAGCAGCTTGGGGCCGGCGAACACCGGGGAGCTGTTTTTT. Translated: CASSLGPANTGELFF. The full variable domain, in which reference TRBV5-4 and TRBJ2-2 provide the parts outside the CDR3, is ETGVTQSPTHLIKTRGQQVTLRCSSQSGHNTVSWYQQALGQGPQFIFQYYREEENGRGNFPPRFSGLQFPNYSSELNVNALELDDSALYLCASSLGPANTGELFFGEGSRLTVL.

Notes on this clone: The junction departs from germline at one end; a sequencing error may be responsible. The chain carries TRBV27 and TRBJ2-1; perhaps D is TRBD1 or TRBD2 (5 bases each). The length of the CDR3 is 12 residues. Germline assignment: CDR1 MNHEY and CDR2 SMNVEV (reference sequence). The CDR3 sequence is CASSIPGRVKIF. The CDR3 DNA reads as TGTGCCAGCAGTATACCGGGACGGGTAAAGATCTTC.

The sample holds a few counts of this clone. The chain joins TRBV5-6 to TRBJ1-1; D might be TRBD1 (5 bases). CDR3 length equals 12 residues. V lost 4 bases and J lost 10, with 14 bases in between. The germline gives CDR1 SGHDT, CDR2 YYEEEE. The CDR3 sequence is CASSLLGGGAFF. The CDR3, as DNA: TGTGCCAGCAGCCTCCTTGGGGGTGGAGCTTTCTTT.